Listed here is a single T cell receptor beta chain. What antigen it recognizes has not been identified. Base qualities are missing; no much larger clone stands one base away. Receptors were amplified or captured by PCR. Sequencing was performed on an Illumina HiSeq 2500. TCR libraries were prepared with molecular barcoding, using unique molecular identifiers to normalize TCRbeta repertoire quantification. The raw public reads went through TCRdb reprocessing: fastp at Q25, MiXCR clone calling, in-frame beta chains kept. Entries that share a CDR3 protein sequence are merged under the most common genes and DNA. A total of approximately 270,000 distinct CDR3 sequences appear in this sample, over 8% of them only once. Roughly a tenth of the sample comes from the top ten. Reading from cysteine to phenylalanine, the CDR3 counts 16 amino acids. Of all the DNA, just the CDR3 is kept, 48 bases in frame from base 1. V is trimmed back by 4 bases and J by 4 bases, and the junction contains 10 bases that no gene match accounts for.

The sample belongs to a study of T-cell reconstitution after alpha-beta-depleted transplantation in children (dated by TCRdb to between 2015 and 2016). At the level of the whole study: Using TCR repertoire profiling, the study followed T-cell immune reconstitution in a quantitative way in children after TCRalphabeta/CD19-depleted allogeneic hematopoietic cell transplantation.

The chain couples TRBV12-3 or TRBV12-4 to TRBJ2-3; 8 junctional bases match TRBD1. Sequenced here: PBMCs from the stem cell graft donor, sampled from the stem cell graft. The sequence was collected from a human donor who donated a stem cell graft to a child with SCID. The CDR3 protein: CASSSLLGQDADTQYF. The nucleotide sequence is TGTGCCAGCAGTTCCCTTCTGGGACAGGATGCAGATACGCAGTATTTT.